A selection of T cell receptor beta chains follows, all from one sample in a study of blood T cell repertoires in COVID-19. Produced via immunoSEQ multiplex PCR; TCRdb's table is partial and in-frame only. The top ten hold roughly 0.69% of the sample, which has about 210,000 clones, approximately 91% seen once. The sample taken for sequencing was peripheral blood. The receptors derive from a man aged 35-49 years with acute or convalescent COVID-19. Both conserved end residues are part of each CDR3. Each record gives: CDR3 DNA, CDR3 protein, J gene, D gene, V gene, clone size. The D gene is left open where the match is weak. Only part of the rows carry a size: once, few, many, or a class if the clone is expanded.

cdr3_nt: TGCGCCAGCAGTCAATCGATGGCAGGGAGAAACGGGAGTAATGAAAAACTGTTTTTT
cdr3_aa: CASSQSMAGRNGSNEKLFF
j_call: TRBJ1-4
d_call: -
v_call: TRBV23-1
clone_size: -

cdr3_nt: TGTGCCAGCAGTCTAGGGACAGGGGGCGGGAATACGCAGTATTTT
cdr3_aa: CASSLGTGGGNTQYF
j_call: TRBJ2-3
d_call: TRBD1
v_call: TRBV27
clone_size: -

cdr3_nt: TGTGCCTGGACTAACGAACGCCCTTTGTATGGCTACACCTTC
cdr3_aa: CAWTNERPLYGYTF
j_call: TRBJ1-2
d_call: -
v_call: TRBV30
clone_size: -

cdr3_nt: TGTGCCAGCAGCCAAGCTCGGACGGGAGCGCAGTTCTTC
cdr3_aa: CASSQARTGAQFF
j_call: TRBJ2-1
d_call: -
v_call: TRBV14
clone_size: -

cdr3_nt: TGTGCCAGCAGCCCGACAGGGGTGGGCTACACCTTC
cdr3_aa: CASSPTGVGYTF
j_call: TRBJ1-2
d_call: TRBD1
v_call: TRBV3-1/TRBV3-2
clone_size: -

cdr3_nt: TGTGCCAGTAGTCGTCGTGGAGCCAGCAAATACGAGCAGTACTTC
cdr3_aa: CASSRRGASKYEQYF
j_call: TRBJ2-7
d_call: -
v_call: TRBV19
clone_size: once

cdr3_nt: TGTGCCAGCTCGCAGGACAGATATAATTCACCCCTCCACTTT
cdr3_aa: CASSQDRYNSPLHF
j_call: TRBJ1-6
d_call: -
v_call: TRBV18
clone_size: few

cdr3_nt: TGTGCCAGCCGCCGCCTACCTGACAGGGGGGGAGGAACTGAAGCTTTCTTT
cdr3_aa: CASRRLPDRGGGTEAFF
j_call: TRBJ1-1
d_call: TRBD1
v_call: TRBV27
clone_size: -

cdr3_nt: TGTGCCAGCAGCCAAGATGGGATATGGGGTAGCGGGAGAAATGAGCAGTTCTTC
cdr3_aa: CASSQDGIWGSGRNEQFF
j_call: TRBJ2-1
d_call: TRBD2
v_call: TRBV4-2
clone_size: -

cdr3_nt: TGTGCCAGCGGGAGGGTTGATCAGCCCCAGCATTTT
cdr3_aa: CASGRVDQPQHF
j_call: TRBJ1-5
d_call: -
v_call: TRBV2
clone_size: -

cdr3_nt: TGCGCCAGCAGCGAGAGACTAGCGGGGGAGGGGACCCAGTACTTC
cdr3_aa: CASSERLAGEGTQYF
j_call: TRBJ2-5
d_call: TRBD2
v_call: TRBV5-1
clone_size: -

cdr3_nt: TGTGCCAGCAGTTTATCGATACGGGAGGCCATATTCGGGGAGCTGTTTTTT
cdr3_aa: CASSLSIREAIFGELFF
j_call: TRBJ2-2
d_call: TRBD2
v_call: TRBV27
clone_size: -

cdr3_nt: TGTGCCAGCAGCCAAGCAGGGCCAAGGGGGGGGGCTTTCTTT
cdr3_aa: CASSQAGPRGGAFF
j_call: TRBJ1-1
d_call: -
v_call: TRBV3-1/TRBV3-2
clone_size: -

cdr3_nt: TGTGCCAGCAGCCAAATGACTAGCGGGAGGGCCTCCTACAATGAGCAGTTCTTC
cdr3_aa: CASSQMTSGRASYNEQFF
j_call: TRBJ2-1
d_call: TRBD2
v_call: TRBV9
clone_size: -

cdr3_nt: TGCGCCAGCAGCCGGTCAGGGACAGGGGGCTACAATTCACCCCTCCACTTT
cdr3_aa: CASSRSGTGGYNSPLHF
j_call: TRBJ1-6
d_call: TRBD1
v_call: TRBV4-1
clone_size: -

cdr3_nt: TGTGCCAGCAGCTTAGGCGGGAGAGGTACCTACGAGCAGTACTTC
cdr3_aa: CASSLGGRGTYEQYF
j_call: TRBJ2-7
d_call: TRBD2
v_call: TRBV7-8
clone_size: -

cdr3_nt: TGTGCCAGCAGGCCAGGGCACTCTGGAAACACCATATATTTT
cdr3_aa: CASRPGHSGNTIYF
j_call: TRBJ1-3
d_call: -
v_call: TRBV6-5
clone_size: -

cdr3_nt: TGTGCCAGTACTCCTACCCAGGGGCGAGAGACCCAGTACTTC
cdr3_aa: CASTPTQGRETQYF
j_call: TRBJ2-5
d_call: -
v_call: TRBV19
clone_size: -

cdr3_nt: TGTGCCAGCAGCCAAGAGGACAGGGGGGACGAGCAGTACTTC
cdr3_aa: CASSQEDRGDEQYF
j_call: TRBJ2-7
d_call: TRBD1
v_call: TRBV3-1/TRBV3-2
clone_size: -

cdr3_nt: TGTGCCAGTTGGAGACCGACCTCTGGGGCCAACGTCCTGACTTTC
cdr3_aa: CASWRPTSGANVLTF
j_call: TRBJ2-6
d_call: -
v_call: TRBV6-5
clone_size: once